Each of the 25 T cell receptor beta chains below was sequenced from the same sample in a study of cytomegalovirus exposure and HLA in healthy donors (dated by TCRdb to about 2017). The library was made by the immunoSEQ multiplex PCR assay. The multiplex PCR relied on a mix of 60 forward primers for TCR Vbeta segments and 13 reverse primers for TCR Jbeta segments. TCRdb took over this immuneACCESS table, retaining in-frame rearrangements with V and J assigned. Such tables are incomplete; in checked studies, under half of the missing clones stem from an unresolved V gene, and the remainder is unexplained. The record for this sample contains approximately 150,000 clones. In total, the top ten clones hold about 1.4% of the sample. The sample comprised PBMCs. The receptors derive from a woman between 35 and 50 years old in good health and CMV-seronegative.

This chain's CDR3 is CASSLGYTGQGRGNTIYF. CDR3 bases: TGTGCCAGCAGCTTAGGGTATACGGGACAGGGGAGAGGAAACACCATATATTTT. The J gene is TRBJ1-3, the V gene TRBV7-6, with 10 bases aligning to TRBD1. Per the germline V gene, CDR1 is SGHVS and CDR2 is FNYEAQ. The J segment lost 4 bases and the V segment lost 1 base, leaving 10 bases of the junction unmatched. The length of the CDR3 is 18 residues.

The gene calls are TRBV5-5 and TRBJ1-2; D might be TRBD1 (5 bases). Germline V gene sequence: CDR1 SGHKS, CDR2 YYEKEE (reference sequence). This CDR3 contains 18 residues. Trimming took off 3 bases at V and 0 bases at J, with 21 bases between the two ends. CDR3: CASSSRGRLDGANYGYTF. The CDR3 DNA is TGTGCCAGCAGCTCCCGGGGGAGATTAGATGGGGCTAACTATGGCTACACCTTC.

In the case of this clone: The junction shows a germline mismatch at one end, possibly a read error. V usage is TRBV19 and J usage is TRBJ1-2, with D tentatively TRBD1 (5 bases). Germline V gene data show CDR1 as LNHDA and CDR2 as SQIVND (reference sequence). The CDR3 runs 17 residues. Here the CDR3 reads CVSRRTGDRGGVGGYTF. The CDR3 DNA follows: TGTGTCAGTAGACGTACCGGTGACCGAGGAGGGGTCGGAGGCTACACCTTC.

This chain uses TRBV6-5 with TRBJ2-7, with a tentative D call TRBD2 (6 bases). Trimming took 2 bases from V and 2 from J, leaving 13 bases between them. The CDR3 runs to 15 residues. Germline V gene data show CDR1 as MNHEY and CDR2 as SVGAGI. The CDR3 DNA reads as TGTGCCAGCAGTTACACGGGGGTCCGTACCTACGAGCAGTACTTC. It specifies CASSYTGVRTYEQYF.

This chain joins TRBV12-5 and TRBJ1-2; no clear D gene. Germline CDR1 LGHNT, CDR2 FRNRAP. The ends were cut back, 5 bases at V and 4 bases at J, with 11 bases in the middle. The CDR3 length is 13 residues. CDR3 nucleotides: TGTGCTAGTGGTCCGGGTAACGGCTATGGCTACACCTTC. Its translation: CASGPGNGYGYTF. The full variable domain, its missing parts supplied by reference TRBV12-5 and TRBJ1-2, is DARVTQTPRHKVTEMGQEVTMRCQPILGHNTVFWYRQTMMQGLELLAYFRNRAPLDDSGMPKDRFSAEMPDATLATLKIQPSEPRDSAVYFCASGPGNGYGYTFGSGTRLTVV.

The chain uses TRBV7-3 and TRBJ1-1; D not resolved. The V gene's germline CDR1 is SGHTA and CDR2 FQGTGA. This CDR3 comprises 13 residues. The V end lost 2 bases, the J end lost 4 bases, and 8 bases lay between the germline ends. CDR3 residues: CASSLAGITEAFF. CDR3 DNA sequence: TGTGCCAGCAGCTTAGCCGGGATCACTGAAGCTTTCTTT. Drawing the rest from reference TRBV7-3 and TRBJ1-1, the complete variable domain is GAGVSQTPSNKVTEKGKYVELRCDPISGHTALYWYRQSLGQGPEFLIYFQGTGAADDSGLPNDRFFAVRPEGSVSTLKIQRTERGDSAVYLCASSLAGITEAFFGQGTRLTVV.

The rearrangement uses TRBV7-2 and TRBJ2-2, with D unresolved. Germline CDR1 reads SGHTA; CDR2 reads FQGNSA. Trimming took 1 base from V and 7 from J, leaving 13 bases between them. The CDR3 is 15 residues long. The DNA for the CDR3 is TGTGCCAGCAGCTTAGAAGGTTCTTGGAGCGGGGAGCTGTTTTTT. It translates to CASSLEGSWSGELFF.

For this clone: An end of the junction does not agree with germline; a read error may underlie this. The chain combines TRBV7-9 with TRBJ2-1; D gene unclear. The V gene's germline CDR1 is SEHNR and CDR2 FQNEAQ (reference sequence). CDR3 length: 15 residues. CDR3 sequence: CASNLGAAPYNEQFF. The CDR3 DNA is TGTGCCAGCAACTTAGGCGCTGCCCCCTACAATGAGCAGTTCTTC.

This chain uses TRBV11-2 with TRBJ1-1; D gene uncertain. The CDR3 has 14 amino acids. Germline V lookup: CDR1 SGHAT, CDR2 FQNNGV. Trimming cost V 6 bases and J 6 bases, with 17 bases left between them. The CDR3 bases are TGTGCCAGCAGTGGCGCTACGCGCCGGGCTGAAGCTTTCTTT. Residues: CASSGATRRAEAFF.

The J gene is TRBJ2-5, the V gene TRBV7-2; TRBD2 matches 9 bases. Trimming at V came to 2 bases and at J to 7 bases, leaving 17 bases not matched to a gene. Per germline, CDR1 SGHTA and CDR2 FQGNSA. This CDR3 region has 18 residues. CDR3 protein: CASSLPRAEFSGGGTQYF. In DNA form, the CDR3 reads TGTGCCAGCAGCTTACCCCGAGCCGAGTTTAGCGGGGGAGGGACCCAGTACTTC.

CDR3 protein: CASGLETASYGYTF. As DNA, the CDR3 is TGTGCTAGTGGTTTGGAGACAGCCAGTTATGGCTACACCTTC. The rearrangement uses TRBV12-5 and TRBJ1-2; possibly TRBD1 for D (5 bases). The V end lost 1 base, the J end lost 5 bases, and 11 bases lay between the germline ends. CDR1 is LGHNT and CDR2 is FRNRAP in the germline V gene. This CDR3 has 14 residues.

The chain joins TRBV28 to TRBJ1-1, with D maybe TRBD1 (6 bases). The CDR3 is 14 residues long. Trimming pared 6 bases from V and 1 base from J, leaving 12 bases between. Germline CDR1 and CDR2: MDHEN and SYDVKM. This chain's CDR3 is CASSLTGENTEAFF. In DNA, the CDR3 is TGTGCCAGCAGCCTGACAGGAGAGAACACTGAAGCTTTCTTT.

This chain uses TRBV7-9 with TRBJ2-7, with D possibly matching TRBD1 (6 bases). The CDR3 spans 13 residues. The V gene lost 5 bases and the J gene lost 3 bases, with 11 bases spanning the gap. Germline values: CDR1 SEHNR, CDR2 FQNEAQ (reference sequence). The DNA for the CDR3 is TGTGCCAGCAGCACAACAGGGAACTACGAGCAGTACGTC. Its translation is CASSTTGNYEQYV.

V is TRBV27 and J is TRBJ1-1; possible D gene TRBD1, 6 bases. CDR3 length: 14 residues. V was cut by 2 bases and J by 3 bases, with 10 bases left in between. Germline V gene data show CDR1 as MNHEY and CDR2 as SMNVEV (reference sequence). The CDR3 is CASSLQGRYTEAFF. The DNA for the CDR3 is TGTGCCAGCAGTTTACAGGGGCGTTACACTGAAGCTTTCTTT.

V usage is TRBV7-9 and J usage is TRBJ2-7; 8 positions agree with TRBD1. Trimming removed 5 bases from V and 6 bases from J; junction bases left unmatched: 6. There are 13 residues in the CDR3. CDR1 and CDR2 (germline): SEHNR, FQNEAQ (reference sequence). The CDR3 is CASSLTTGAEQYV. The CDR3 DNA reads TGTGCCAGCAGCCTAACGACAGGGGCCGAGCAGTACGTC.

The chain links TRBV6-6 to TRBJ2-3, with 13 bases lining up with TRBD2. Germline V lookup: CDR1 MNHNY, CDR2 SVGAGI (reference sequence). After removal of 6 bases from V and 3 bases from J, the junction contained 3 bases not matched to a gene. The CDR3 runs 15 residues. CDR3 region: CASRGTSGVTDTQYF. DNA of the CDR3: TGTGCCAGCAGGGGGACTAGCGGGGTTACAGATACGCAGTATTTT.

J is TRBJ2-1 and V is TRBV5-1; 13 nucleotides align to TRBD2. The CDR3 is 16 amino acids. V lost 0 bases, J lost 10 bases, and 7 bases stayed unmatched. Germline V gene sequence: CDR1 SGHRS, CDR2 YFSETQ. The CDR3 sequence is CASSLGGTSGEREQFF. As DNA, the CDR3 is TGCGCCAGCAGCTTGGGGGGGACTAGCGGGGAGAGGGAGCAGTTCTTC.

V gene TRBV4-3 combines with J gene TRBJ2-7; D possibly corresponds to TRBD2 (5 bases). Trimming took 0 bases from V and 3 from J, leaving 9 bases between them. Germline CDR1 reads LGHNA; CDR2 reads YSLEER. There are 14 residues in the CDR3. This chain's CDR3 is CASSQDRGFYEQYF. CDR3 coding DNA: TGCGCCAGCAGCCAAGATCGGGGTTTCTACGAGCAGTACTTC.

The rearrangement joins TRBV5-1 to TRBJ2-7; TRBD2 matches at 8 bases. CDR1 is SGHRS, CDR2 YFSETQ, per germline. Unmatched junction bases numbered 6, after V lost 0 bases and J lost 4 bases. The CDR3 has 15 residues. The CDR3 bases are TGCGCCAGCAGCTTGGCCGGGAGGGGGGGTTACGAGCAGTACTTC. Translating gives CASSLAGRGGYEQYF. The complete variable domain, with remaining parts taken from reference TRBV5-1 and TRBJ2-7, reads KAGVTQTPRYLIKTRGQQVTLSCSPISGHRSVSWYQQTPGQGLQFLFEYFSETQRNKGNFPGRFSGRQFSNSRSEMNVSTLELGDSALYLCASSLAGRGGYEQYFGPGTRLTVT.

The chain uses TRBV5-6 and TRBJ2-5, with 11 bases lining up with TRBD2. Germline trimming cut 4 bases from V and 7 bases from J; bases unmatched to any gene: 12. Looked up from germline, CDR1 is SGHDT and CDR2 is YYEEEE. This CDR3 region has 16 residues. The CDR3 loop is CASSMGLADTRRTQYF. CDR3 nucleotide sequence: TGTGCCAGCAGCATGGGACTAGCGGACACAAGACGGACCCAGTACTTC.

The chain combines TRBV5-1 with TRBJ1-6, with TRBD1 matching 8 bases. This CDR3 is built from 16 residues. With 0 bases clipped from V and 7 bases from J, the junction kept 6 bases outside the gene matches. Germline V CDR1 and CDR2: SGHRS, YFSETQ. The CDR3 bases are TGCGCCAGCAGCTTGGCAGGGGGCGCAGGGAATTCACCCCTCCACTTT. Translation: CASSLAGGAGNSPLHF. The full variable domain, completed using reference TRBV5-1 and TRBJ1-6, is KAGVTQTPRYLIKTRGQQVTLSCSPISGHRSVSWYQQTPGQGLQFLFEYFSETQRNKGNFPGRFSGRQFSNSRSEMNVSTLELGDSALYLCASSLAGGAGNSPLHFGNGTRLTVT.

The chain links TRBV11-3 to TRBJ2-3, with D tentatively TRBD2 (5 bases). The V gene's germline CDR1 is SGHNT and CDR2 YENEEA. The V end lost 5 bases, the J end lost 2 bases, and 17 bases lay between the germline ends. CDR3 length: 16 amino acids. The CDR3 nucleotides read TGTGCCAGCAGCGCTCAAACCGGGATCCACACAGATACGCAGTATTTT. Amino acid sequence: CASSAQTGIHTDTQYF.

Details on this clone: A read error may account for a junction end that differs from germline. The gene calls are TRBV11-2 and TRBJ1-4; D might be TRBD1 (6 bases). CDR1 is SGHAT and CDR2 is FQNNGV in the germline V gene. The CDR3 length is 15 residues. In DNA, the CDR3 is TGTGCCAGCAGCGTAGAGATCGACAGGCTTGAAAAACTGTTTTTT. Translating it yields CASSVEIDRLEKLFF.

As DNA, the CDR3 is TGTGCCAGCAGCCCGGCGAGGGAGGCTAGCGGGGGCTCCTACGAGCAGTACTTC. This encodes CASSPAREASGGSYEQYF. J is TRBJ2-5 and V is TRBV4-2, with TRBD2 matching 10 bases. The closer fit of TRBJ2-7 to the DNA end suggests the J call may be wrong. The CDR3 extends over 18 amino acids. Germline CDR1 and CDR2: LGHNA and YNFKEQ.

The chain carries TRBV28 and TRBJ1-1; 7 bases align to TRBD1. CDR3 length: 15 residues. Germline V gene lookup returns CDR1 MDHEN and CDR2 SYDVKM. Unmatched junction bases numbered 10, after V lost 4 bases and J lost 5 bases. CDR3 coding DNA: TGTGCCAGCAGTTCCCCCGACAGGGCAGGAACTGAAGCTTTCTTT. It specifies CASSSPDRAGTEAFF.